Given below is one TCR beta chain in context. This CDR3 is also generated by other DNA sequences in the sample. This sample is part of a study of shared clonotypes between healthy human individuals. Naive CD8 cells were CD45RO-negative, positively selected for CCR7, excluding terminally differentiated effector memory CD45RA+ cells. The protocol was immunoSEQ multiplex PCR, while the TCRdb copy is restricted to in-frame clones and leaves out a portion. Here the sample spans 1.5 million to 2.5 million clones, around 96% being singletons. Specimen: naive CD8+ T cells sorted from blood. The receptor's source is a man aged 18 to 29 in good health.

For the CDR3, the DNA is TGTGCCAGCAGCGTCGGGGGCGGAACCTACGAGCAGTACTTC. This codes for CASSVGGGTYEQYF. The J gene is TRBJ2-7, the V gene TRBV9; D tentatively fits TRBD1 or TRBD2 (6 bases each). Per germline, CDR1 SGDLS and CDR2 YYNGEE. The CDR3 is made up of 14 amino acids. The germline V and J ends were trimmed by 2 bases and 2 bases, with 11 bases remaining between them. The entire variable domain, with the rest obtained from reference TRBV9 and TRBJ2-7, is as follows: DSGVTQTPKHLITATGQRVTLRCSPRSGDLSVYWYQQSLDQGLQFLIQYYNGEERAKGNILERFSAQQFPDLHSELNLSSLELGDSALYFCASSVGGGTYEQYFGPGTRLTVT.